Sequencing of this TCR beta chain was carried out in a study of T cells in Graves' hyperthyroidism and ophthalmopathy. This clonotype was found many times. TCR beta CDR3 regions were amplified from RNA. During a first-round RT-PCR of the TCR CDR3, the HTBI primer set was used. Via MiXCR, TCRdb re-called the multiplex PCR reads, giving one row per CDR3 protein. The sample has around 400,000 distinct CDR3 sequences; about a sixth are singletons. The germline gives CDR1 KGHDR, CDR2 SFDVKD. The J segment lost 4 bases and the V segment lost 10 bases, leaving 6 bases of the junction unmatched. The length of the CDR3 is 13 residues. Newly diagnosed hyperthyroidism, duration under 2 months, in patients aged 18 to 65. Those patients with uncontrolled infection, other autoimmune disease, pregnancy or lactation were excluded. Before ophthalmopathy appeared, progressors gave blood at initial hyperthyroidism diagnosis. Fresh peripheral blood, more than 9 ml, yielded the PBMCs.

Sequenced material: blood. This TCR was sampled from a woman aged 18-35 years with Graves' hyperthyroidism that later progressed to Graves' ophthalmopathy. The chain is built from TRBV24-1 and TRBJ2-7; 10 nucleotides agree with TRBD2. In DNA, the CDR3 is TGTGCCACTCTAGCGGGAGAGGGATACGAGCAGTACTTC. This translates into CATLAGEGYEQYF.